One and the same sample provided the 21 T cell receptor beta chains below, sequenced in a study of CD8+ T cells in alopecia areata. Using CD4, CD8alpha, NKG2D, NKG2ACE and other markers, pooled cutaneous lymph node cells were sorted. Extraction of RNA preceded its reverse transcription into cDNA, which served as the sequencing template. The assay was immunoSEQ multiplex PCR, and TCRdb's table has in-frame clones only and misses some. This sample has about 300,000 clones, each found more than once. Sequencing input: CD4+ T cells sorted from a lymph node. Receptors were obtained from a C3H/HeJ mouse with alopecia areata. For the strain, the MHC haplotype given is H2-k.

With respect to this clone: The germline and genes are mouse ones. The DNA ends 4 residues before the CDR3 does, and the rest of the CDR3 is filled in from the germline J gene. The chain employs TRBV13-2 and TRBJ2-7, with 7 bases identical to TRBD1. Germline CDR1 is NNHNN and CDR2 is SYGAGS (reference sequence). J gave up 0 bases and V 5 bases, and 8 bases lay outside the gene matches. The CDR3 totals 15 residues. The chain's CDR3 is CASGEGQKFSYEQYF. The sequenced CDR3 bases are TGTGCCAGCGGGGAGGGACAGAAATTCTCCTAT.

Comment on this clone: Here the gene names and germline are mouse. The read comes to an end 4 residues before the CDR3 does, leaving the germline J gene to fill in the end. The genes are TRBV13-1 and TRBJ2-3; 9 bases line up with TRBD1. The V and J ends lost 9 bases and 1 base, in that order; junction bases with no gene match: 3. This CDR3 spans 13 amino acids. Germline V gives CDR1 NSHNY, CDR2 SYGAGN. Here the CDR3 reads CATTGGGAETLYF. CDR3 bases read: TGTGCCACCACAGGGGGCGGTGCAGAA.

Note on this clone: Gene names are the mouse ones. The DNA ends 4 residues before the CDR3 does, and the rest of the CDR3 is filled in from the germline J gene. The chain carries TRBV13-1 and TRBJ2-1; 7 nucleotides align to TRBD1. CDR1 is NSHNY, CDR2 SYGAGN, per germline. J was trimmed by 6 bases and V by 2 bases; bases with no gene match: 2. This CDR3 has 13 amino acids. The CDR3 bases that were read are TGTGCCAGCAGTGAGAACAGGGGTGCT. Amino acids: CASSENRGA. The entire CDR3 sequence reads CASSENRGAEQFF.

Notes on this clone: Mouse gene names apply. Coverage ceases 4 residues before the CDR3 finishes, and the germline J gene fills in the end. The same CDR3 also results from other DNA sequences found in this sample. The chain has TRBV5 and TRBJ2-1, with a tentative D call TRBD2 (6 bases). Trimming removed 1 base from V and 1 base from J, with 8 bases in between. This CDR3 has 15 amino acids. Looked up from germline, CDR1 is LGHNA and CDR2 is YNLKQL (reference sequence). The sequenced CDR3 bases are TGTGCCAGCAGCCAAGCCTGGGGAAACTATGCT. It specifies CASSQAWGNYA. The full CDR3 protein reads CASSQAWGNYAEQFF.

In this sample, this clone turned up a few times. Gene names are the mouse ones. The read falls 4 residues short of the CDR3 end, and the missing part is taken from the germline J gene. The gene calls are TRBV19 and TRBJ2-5; 12 bases align to TRBD2. The CDR3 extends over 13 amino acids. Per the germline V gene, CDR1 is FNHDT and CDR2 is SITEND (reference sequence). CDR3 protein: CASKGTGGDTQYF. The CDR3 DNA, read in part, is TGTGCCAGCAAAGGGACTGGGGGGGAC.

Comment on this clone: Germline and genes here are mouse. With the read ending 4 residues before the CDR3 end, the germline J gene is used to fill in that end. This CDR3 is also generated by other DNA sequences in the sample. The chain combines TRBV1 with TRBJ1-1; 7 nucleotides agree with TRBD1. CDR3 size: 15 residues. The trim removed 3 bases at V and 0 bases at J, leaving 4 bases unmatched. The V gene's germline CDR1 is NSQYPW and CDR2 LRSPGD (reference sequence). The covered CDR3 bases are TGCACCTGCAGTGCCCGGGACAGAGCAAACACA. Encoded protein: CTCSARDRANT. The whole CDR3 sequence reads CTCSARDRANTEVFF.

This clone was seen a handful of times. Germline and genes here are mouse. Sequencing ends 4 residues short of the CDR3 end; the germline J gene provides the rest. This chain uses TRBV31 with TRBJ2-2, with D possibly matching TRBD1 (5 bases). CDR3 size: 14 residues. Germline CDR1 reads GKSSPN; CDR2 reads SITVG. Trimming took 3 bases from V and 0 from J, leaving 8 bases between them. The CDR3 here is CAWRPGSNTGQLYF. CDR3 DNA, as far as it was read: TGTGCCTGGAGGCCAGGGTCAAACACCGGG.

Concerning this clone: The germline and genes are mouse ones. The sequenced fragment ends 4 residues before the CDR3 boundary, so the rest is inferred from the germline J gene. The rearrangement uses TRBV13-3 and TRBJ2-2, with a tentative D call TRBD1 (6 bases). Trimming shortened V by 9 bases and J by 0 bases, and 9 bases separated the two germline ends. The CDR3 totals 13 residues. Germline V gene sequence: CDR1 NNHDY, CDR2 SYVADS. The CDR3 sequence: CATRDTNTGQLYF. The covered CDR3 bases are TGTGCCACCCGGGACACAAACACCGGG. The complete variable domain, with remaining parts taken from reference TRBV13-3 and TRBJ2-2, reads EAAVTQSPRSKVAVTGGKVTLSCHQTNNHDYMYWYRQDTGHGLRLIHYSYVADSTEKGDIPDGYKASRPSQENFSLILELASLSQTAVYFCATRDTNTGQLYFGEGSKLTVL.

Worth noting for this clone: The listed genes are named as in mouse. The CDR3 end is not reached by the read, which stops 4 residues before it; the germline J gene fills it in. The rearrangement links TRBV13-2 to TRBJ2-2; 7 nucleotides align to TRBD1. Looked up from germline, CDR1 is NNHNN and CDR2 is SYGAGS (reference sequence). The V and J ends lost 5 bases and 0 bases, in that order; junction bases with no gene match: 4. This CDR3 comprises 15 residues. CDR3 in amino acids: CASGPGQTNTGQLYF. CDR3 DNA (partial): TGTGCCAGCGGGCCGGGACAGACAAACACCGGG.

This clone has a handful of counts. Germline and genes here are mouse. The CDR3 protein is CASSDTLGGRAEQFF. The CDR3 bases that were read are TGTGCCAGCAGTGATACACTGGGGGGTCGAGCT. The chain uses TRBV13-3 and TRBJ2-1, with 9 nucleotides matching TRBD2. Read sequence stops 4 residues before the CDR3 end, and the germline J gene provides the missing end. CDR1 NNHDY and CDR2 SYVADS come from the germline V gene. CDR3 size: 15 residues.

As concerns this clone: The gene names given are mouse names. The read ends 4 residues early relative to the CDR3; the germline J gene fills the gap. This chain connects TRBV13-1 to TRBJ1-1, with D possibly being TRBD1 (6 bases). The V and J ends lost 0 bases and 1 base respectively, with 10 bases between them. Germline V gene sequence: CDR1 NSHNY, CDR2 SYGAGN. This CDR3 is built from 15 residues. The sequenced part of the CDR3 DNA is TGTGCCAGCAGTGATGGGACAGCGGGAAACACA. Amino acid sequence: CASSDGTAGNT. The full CDR3 reads CASSDGTAGNTEVFF.

In this sample, this clone turned up a few times. Gene names and germline refer to mouse. CDR3 DNA (partial): TGTGCCAGCAGCTTGGGGACAGAT. Residues: CASSLGTD. The CDR3 in full is CASSLGTDEQYF. J is TRBJ2-7 and V is TRBV4, with 7 bases aligning to TRBD1. The CDR3 end falls 4 residues outside the read, so it is completed with the germline J gene. Germline-derived CDR1 and CDR2 are LGHDT and YNNKQL (reference sequence). This CDR3 contains 12 residues.

Only a few counts were recorded for this clone. Gene names and germline match the mouse. The read finishes 4 residues shy of the CDR3 end, and the germline J gene is used to complete it. V usage is TRBV19 and J usage is TRBJ2-1, with a possible D match to TRBD1 (5 bases). V lost 7 bases and J lost 5, with 7 bases in between. Germline V gives CDR1 FNHDT, CDR2 SITEND (reference sequence). The CDR3 is 11 amino acids. CDR3 loop: CASGGDAEQFF. The CDR3 bases that were read are TGTGCCAGCGGAGGGGATGCT.

Turning to this clone: Mouse germline and gene names are used. Read coverage stops 4 residues before the CDR3 terminus; the germline J gene supplies the remainder. The chain is built from TRBV1 and TRBJ2-2, with a possible D match to TRBD2 (6 bases). V dropped 3 bases and J dropped 0 bases, with 14 bases sitting between them. Germline CDR1 is NSQYPW and CDR2 is LRSPGD (reference sequence). CDR3 size: 17 residues. Partial CDR3 DNA: TGCACCTGCAGTGCGAGGGCTGGGGATGCAAACACCGGG. Encoded protein: CTCSARAGDANTG. The whole CDR3 protein reads CTCSARAGDANTGQLYF.

The table lists this clone with a few counts. These gene names are mouse names. The read ends 4 residues shy of where the CDR3 ends; the end is completed using the germline J gene. The chain joins TRBV13-1 to TRBJ1-2; maybe TRBD1 (5 bases). Trimming shortened V by 4 bases and J by 4 bases, and 5 bases separated the two germline ends. The CDR3 loop spans 11 amino acids. Germline V gene sequence: CDR1 NSHNY, CDR2 SYGAGN. The CDR3 loop is CASSQGSDYTF. CDR3 DNA, as far as it was read: TGTGCCAGCAGTCAGGGCTCC.

This clone was seen a handful of times. The germline and genes are mouse ones. Coverage ceases 4 residues before the CDR3 finishes, and the germline J gene fills in the end. The chain joins TRBV19 to TRBJ2-3; TRBD1 aligns across 12 bases. Germline V lookup: CDR1 FNHDT, CDR2 SITEND (reference sequence). V shed 5 bases, J shed 3 bases, and the junction held 4 bases outside the gene matches. The length of the CDR3 is 15 residues. Incomplete CDR3 DNA: TGTGCCAGCAGAAGGGACAGGGGGCGCGCAGAA. This gives the protein CASRRDRGRAE. The full CDR3 protein reads CASRRDRGRAETLYF.

This clone appeared a few times. Mouse gene names apply. Additional DNA sequences in this sample encode the identical CDR3. This CDR3 is CASSIGTGYAEQFF. CDR3 bases read: TGTGCCAGCAGTATTGGGACAGGCTATGCT. This chain uses TRBV19 with TRBJ2-1, with 8 bases aligning to TRBD1. The read terminates 4 residues before the CDR3 end, so the remaining end is supplied by the germline J gene. V shed 2 bases, J shed 3 bases, and the junction held 1 base outside the gene matches. The germline V gene has CDR1 FNHDT and CDR2 SITEND (reference sequence). CDR3 length equals 14 residues.

This clone was detected ten times or more. Genes here carry mouse names. The read terminates 4 residues ahead of where the CDR3 ends, so the germline J gene completes it. The chain links TRBV12-1 to TRBJ1-2, with 7 bases aligning to TRBD1. The V gene end was trimmed by 2 bases and the J gene end by 1 base; junction bases not matched to a gene: 0. The CDR3 length is 13 residues. From germline, CDR1 is SGHSN and CDR2 HYEKVE. The CDR3 spells CASSHRGNSDYTF. The DNA read from the CDR3 is TGTGCCAGCTCTCACAGGGGAAACTCC.

This clone was counted only a few times. Genes here carry mouse names. The read finishes 4 residues shy of the CDR3 end, and the germline J gene is used to complete it. The chain couples TRBV5 to TRBJ2-3; 8 positions match TRBD2. This CDR3 spans 15 amino acids. With 3 bases clipped from V and 0 bases from J, the junction kept 2 bases outside the gene matches. Germline assignment: CDR1 LGHNA and CDR2 YNLKQL (reference sequence). The CDR3 bases that were read are TGTGCCAGCAGCCAGGGACTGGCTAGTGCAGAA. Amino acids: CASSQGLASAE. The CDR3, in full, reads CASSQGLASAETLYF.

This clone showed up just a few times. Gene names refer to mouse genes. The CDR3 extends 4 residues past the end of the read, so its final part is completed from the germline J gene. The chain uses TRBV13-1 and TRBJ2-5, with a weak D call TRBD2 (6 bases). The CDR3 has 14 residues. V was clipped by 3 bases and J by 0 bases, with 8 bases between them. CDR1 and CDR2 (germline): NSHNY, SYGAGN. CDR3 sequence: CASSGLANQDTQYF. CDR3 DNA, as far as it was read: TGTGCCAGCAGTGGACTGGCTAACCAAGAC.

Worth noting for this clone: The gene symbols are mouse symbols. Read sequence stops 4 residues before the CDR3 end, and the germline J gene provides the missing end. The chain employs TRBV13-3 and TRBJ2-5, with D perhaps TRBD1 (6 bases). This CDR3 has 14 residues. V gave up 5 bases and J gave up 2 bases, with 12 bases separating them. CDR1 is NNHDY, CDR2 SYVADS, per germline. The CDR3 loop is CASRAGQIQDTQYF. CDR3 DNA (partial): TGTGCCAGCAGGGCGGGACAAATCCAAGAC.